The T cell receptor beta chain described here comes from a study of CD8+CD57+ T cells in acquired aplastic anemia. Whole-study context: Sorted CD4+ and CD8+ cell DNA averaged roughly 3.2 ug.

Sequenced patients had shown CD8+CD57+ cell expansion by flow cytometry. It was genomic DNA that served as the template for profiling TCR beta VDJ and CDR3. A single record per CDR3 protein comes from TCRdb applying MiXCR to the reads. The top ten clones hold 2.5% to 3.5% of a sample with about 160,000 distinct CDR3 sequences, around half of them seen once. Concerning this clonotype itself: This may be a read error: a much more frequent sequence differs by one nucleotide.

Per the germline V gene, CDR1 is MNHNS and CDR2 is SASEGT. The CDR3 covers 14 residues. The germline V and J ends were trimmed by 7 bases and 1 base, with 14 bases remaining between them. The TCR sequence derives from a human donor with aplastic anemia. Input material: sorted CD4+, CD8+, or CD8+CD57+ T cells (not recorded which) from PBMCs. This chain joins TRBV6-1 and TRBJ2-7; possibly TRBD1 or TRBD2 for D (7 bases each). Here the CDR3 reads CASTPRGGSYEQYF. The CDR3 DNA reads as TGTGCCAGCACTCCCAGGGGGGGATCCTACGAGCAGTACTTC.